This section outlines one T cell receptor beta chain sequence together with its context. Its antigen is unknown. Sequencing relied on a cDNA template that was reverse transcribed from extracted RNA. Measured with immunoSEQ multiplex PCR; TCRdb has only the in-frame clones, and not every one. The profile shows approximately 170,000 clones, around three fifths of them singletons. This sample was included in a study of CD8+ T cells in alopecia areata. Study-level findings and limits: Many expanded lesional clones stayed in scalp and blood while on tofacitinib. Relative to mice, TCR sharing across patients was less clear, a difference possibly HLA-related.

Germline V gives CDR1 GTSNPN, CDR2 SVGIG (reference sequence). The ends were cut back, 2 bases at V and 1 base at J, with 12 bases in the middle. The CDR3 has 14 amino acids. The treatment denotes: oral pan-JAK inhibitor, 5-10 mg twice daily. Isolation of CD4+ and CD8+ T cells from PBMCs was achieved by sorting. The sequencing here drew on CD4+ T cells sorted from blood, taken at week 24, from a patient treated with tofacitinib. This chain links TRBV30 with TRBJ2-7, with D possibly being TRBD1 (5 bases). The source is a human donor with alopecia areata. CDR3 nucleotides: TGTGCCTGGAGTTCATCGACAGTTTCCTACGAGCAGTACTTC. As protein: CAWSSSTVSYEQYF.